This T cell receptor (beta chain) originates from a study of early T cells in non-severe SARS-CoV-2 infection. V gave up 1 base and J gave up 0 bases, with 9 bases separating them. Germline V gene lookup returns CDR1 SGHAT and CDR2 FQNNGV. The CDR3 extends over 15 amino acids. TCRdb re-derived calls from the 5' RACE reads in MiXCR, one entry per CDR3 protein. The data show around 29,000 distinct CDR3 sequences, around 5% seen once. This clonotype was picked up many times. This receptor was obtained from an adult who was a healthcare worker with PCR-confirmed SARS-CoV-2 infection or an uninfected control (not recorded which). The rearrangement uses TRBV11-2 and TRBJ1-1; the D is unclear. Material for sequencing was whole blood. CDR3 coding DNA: TGTGCCAGCAGCTTAGTTGCAGTTATGAACACTGAAGCTTTCTTT. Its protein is CASSLVAVMNTEAFF. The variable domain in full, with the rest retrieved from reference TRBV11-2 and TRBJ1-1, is EAGVAQSPRYKIIEKRQSVAFWCNPISGHATLYWYQQILGQGPKLLIQFQNNGVVDDSQLPKDRFSAERLKGVDSTLKIQPAKLEDSAVYLCASSLVAVMNTEAFFGQGTRLTVV.